This note documents a single T cell receptor (beta chain) sequence. Its antigen has not been determined. No per-base quality is available; no much larger clone lies one base away. These data come from a study of cytomegalovirus exposure and HLA in healthy donors (dated 2017 in TCRdb). General notes on the study: An earlier analysis of approximately 550 of the donors reported more than 250 Gb of sequence data and around 120 million unique TCR beta sequences from 150 million to 200 million T cells. About 320 gigabases of sequencing data and tens of millions of unique TCR sequences were included in an early release covering over 600 HLA-typed donors. Among the 398 genotyped donors, around 79% belonged to the genetic ancestry cluster associated with self-reported Caucasian donors. The study aimed to test whether signatures of past pathogen exposure could be identified by cataloging public T cell receptors. Using immunosequencing, the study profiled T cell repertoires from fewer than 850 subjects and related those repertoires to cytomegalovirus serostatus. A separate validation cohort of over 95 different subjects was used in addition to the 666-subject first cohort. The study combined high-throughput TCR immunosequencing, statistical association of individual TCRs with disease status, and machine learning to predict cytomegalovirus infection status. A later analysis re-analyzed previously published TCR beta repertoires from roughly 630 donors and added high-resolution HLA genotyping to study TCR occurrence patterns. The later analysis used no new phenotypic data to find candidate immune exposures, relying instead on TCR beta sequences and their occurrence across donors. An earlier analysis of 450 to 750 of the donors used high-throughput TCR beta sequencing to judge whether each TCR beta V gene segment behaved as functional or pseudogenic. Alongside the repertoire data, information on donor age, sex, ethnicity and CMV serostatus was compiled. A later genetic analysis used genome-wide SNP genotypes for about three fifths of the roughly 700 donors, treating that subset as a discovery cohort. All discovery cohort repertoires had been generated on a single sequencing platform. HLA typing included class I and class II loci at four-digit resolution. The number of typed donors differed by locus: about 629-640 for A, B, C, DRB1 and DQB1; approximately 520 for DQA1; 606 for DPA1; and about 450 for DPB1. A handful of DR-DQ haplotypes were treated as single units for association and clustering because of strong linkage in the cohort. Among 350 to 400 genotyped donors of the cohort, an average of around 240,000 unique TCR beta nucleotide sequences were sequenced per donor, roughly a sixth of them non-productive. Overall study results and their limits: Because some donors lacked HLA typing at each locus, the association tests relied only on the typed subset. It was suggested by the authors that the approach could potentially be generalized to other disease states and immunological phenotypes. A further reported finding was that TCR beta sequences accurately predicted the HLA-A and HLA-B alleles for most subjects in the first cohort. In a later genetic analysis, fewer N-insertions in productive TCRs were reported among donors in an Asian-associated ancestry cluster than the 666-donor mean. A cluster of highly shared sequence variants was judged likely to represent a technical artifact of the sequencing pipeline. A total of 150 or so TCR beta chains were listed by the study as associated with cytomegalovirus. In this cohort, only TCR beta chains were sequenced, and detectable features were limited by the absence of alpha or paired-chain data. A later analysis found that most CMV-associated TCR beta chains appeared HLA-restricted, with HLA associations seemingly driven largely by CMV exposure. Linkage disequilibrium might explain the correlated functional status among segregating V segments, but an unknown experimental factor could not be ruled out. A later genetic analysis associated a missense DCLRE1C variant with V-gene and J-gene trimming of TCR beta chains, and an independent cohort replicated the association. According to a later analysis, parvovirus B19, influenza, CMV and Epstein-Barr virus appeared linked to several top co-occurrence clusters. In a later analysis, HLA-associated TCR beta chains were found to be more clonally expanded and to have lower generation probabilities than equally common non-associated chains. In an earlier analysis of about 540 of the donors, most TCR beta V segments were observed in productive rearrangements about 90% or about 30% of the time, broadly matching IMGT annotations. Three of the identified cytomegalovirus-associated TCR beta chains were confirmed in vitro to be specific for cytomegalovirus antigens. CMV serostatus was the only immune exposure information available for the cohort. The classifier was reported to diagnose cytomegalovirus status with high specificity and sensitivity in both the original cohort and the validation cohort. Most TCR sequences were seen in very few donors, while some public TCRs were found in many individuals. A later analysis associated about 17,000 TCR beta sequences with specific HLA alleles at a false discovery rate of 0.05. Presence/absence analyses assumed roughly uniform sequencing depth across donors, an assumption that may not hold. Over 15 rarely observed V segments, including chromosome 9 orphons, were excluded from the earlier analysis of 550 to 700 of the donors because counts were too low. Because the 87-base-pair reads could not distinguish some IMGT-functional V segments, including TRBV6-2 and TRBV6-3, those segments were excluded. In a later analysis, TCR association rates were found to vary across HLA loci, with the most associated TCRs seen for DRB1 alleles and the fewest for HLA-C alleles. Strong co-occurrence of HLA alleles, especially DR and DQ, made assigning TCR associations to individual alleles difficult.

The cohort comprised approximately 700 healthy bone marrow donors. Cohort members were all nominally healthy when sampled, although unrecorded immune exposures were likely present. The donor was CMV seropositive and belonged to the group of 250 to 300 seropositive cohort members. Every donor gave a peripheral blood sample, and the peripheral blood mononuclear cells from that sample were used for TCR beta sequencing. The Qiagen DNeasy Blood Extraction Kit was used to extract genomic DNA from the blood cell samples. Per the germline V gene, MGHRA is the CDR1 and YSYEKL is the CDR2. Trimming removed 0 bases from V and 2 bases from J, leaving 17 bases between the germline ends. The CDR3 holds 17 amino acids from the cysteine to the phenylalanine. Only the CDR3 region is kept as DNA, spanning 51 bases read in frame from base 1. Library prep was done by the immunoSEQ multiplex PCR assay. A mixture of 60 forward primers for TCR Vbeta segments and 13 reverse primers for TCR Jbeta segments was used in the multiplex PCR. The CDR3 region of rearranged TCR beta genes was amplified from genomic DNA with a multiplex PCR assay. Amplified TCR beta libraries were sequenced as 87-base-pair reads on the Illumina HiSeq System. Per the source publication's procedure: Across the 640 or so repertoires, a later analysis counted tens of millions of unique TCR beta chains, 8.5 million to 12 million of which were shared by at least two donors. Raw reads were error-corrected and collapsed into unique sequences with a nearest-neighbor algorithm that merged closely related sequences to remove PCR and sequencing errors. V, D and J gene segments were assigned by aligning CDR3 sequences to IMGT reference sequences. For a sequence to be retained, a match of at least six nucleotides was required to both a V gene segment and a J gene segment. A rearrangement was called productive if the CDR3 had no stop codons and remained in frame with V and J, and every other rearrangement was called non-productive. Following IMGT convention, CDR3 was defined as the stretch from the second conserved V-encoded cysteine up to the conserved J-encoded phenylalanine. The earlier analysis of roughly 590 of the donors excluded sequences that lacked an unambiguous match to a single V gene segment. An earlier analysis of a few hundred of the donors classified V segments as functional when productive rearrangements were above 56.7% and as segregating when the standard deviation between donors was above 5%. A statistical classification framework was built for diagnosing cytomegalovirus status from the catalog of TCR beta chain sequences. V and J gene assignment, in a later analysis, came from comparing TCR nucleotide sequences with IMGT/GENE-DB human TR gene sequences. Using the TCRdist pipeline, a later analysis assigned CDR3 sequences along with most-parsimonious VDJ recombination scenarios. In a later analysis, each TCR beta chain was defined by its CDR3 amino acid sequence together with its V-gene family, and reads without a unique V-gene family were excluded. A later analysis removed 592 highly shared, low-generation-probability nucleotide sequences to deal with suspected cross-contamination and a sequencing artifact. In a later analysis, a clonal expansion index for each public chain was calculated from normalized within-repertoire ranks of inferred template counts. In a later analysis, generation probabilities were computed using a VDJ recombination model fitted to out-of-frame rearrangements, and the results were checked against IGoR. In a later analysis, hypergeometric tests were used to score TCR-TCR, TCR-HLA and TCR-CMV co-occurrence, with a repertoire-size bias correction applied to TCR pairs. False discovery rates were estimated in a later analysis by permuting HLA or CMV assignments 20 times. In a later analysis, co-occurring TCRs were grouped using DBSCAN, with TCRdist sequence similarity added in when clustering inside HLA-allele-positive subsets. Co-occurrence clustering excluded repertoires with fewer than 30,000 or more than 120,000 public chains, plus five with anomalous nucleotide sharing. Held by TCRdb, this immuneACCESS table contains in-frame sequences only and omits some clones. Under half of the omission traces to an unresolved V gene where checked; the cause of the rest is unknown. V, J and clone size derive from that table, while D and trimming were established from the DNA sequence. The sample records some 150,000 clones, approximately 80% of which are singletons. Around 3.4% of the sample rests with the top ten.

This sequence was found in a man aged 30 to 39 in good health and CMV-seropositive. The chain uses TRBV4-1 and TRBJ2-7, with a weak D call of TRBD1 (7 bases match). The sequencing input was PBMCs. This receptor has the CDR3 CASSQDQGVRGAYEQYF. The sequenced DNA: TGCGCCAGCAGCCAAGATCAAGGCGTCAGGGGGGCCTACGAGCAGTACTTC.